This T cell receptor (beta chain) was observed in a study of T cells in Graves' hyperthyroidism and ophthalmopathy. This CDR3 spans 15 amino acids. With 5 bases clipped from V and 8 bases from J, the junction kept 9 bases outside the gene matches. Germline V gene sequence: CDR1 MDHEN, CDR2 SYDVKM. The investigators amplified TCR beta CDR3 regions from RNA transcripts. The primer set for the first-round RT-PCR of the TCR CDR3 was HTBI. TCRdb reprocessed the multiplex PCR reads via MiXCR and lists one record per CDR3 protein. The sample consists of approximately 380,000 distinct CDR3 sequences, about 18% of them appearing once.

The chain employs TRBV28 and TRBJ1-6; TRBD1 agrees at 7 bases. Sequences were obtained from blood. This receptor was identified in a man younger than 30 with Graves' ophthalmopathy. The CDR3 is CASSRPGTDYSPLHF. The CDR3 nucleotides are TGTGCCAGCAGTCGCCCCGGGACAGACTATTCACCCCTCCACTTT.